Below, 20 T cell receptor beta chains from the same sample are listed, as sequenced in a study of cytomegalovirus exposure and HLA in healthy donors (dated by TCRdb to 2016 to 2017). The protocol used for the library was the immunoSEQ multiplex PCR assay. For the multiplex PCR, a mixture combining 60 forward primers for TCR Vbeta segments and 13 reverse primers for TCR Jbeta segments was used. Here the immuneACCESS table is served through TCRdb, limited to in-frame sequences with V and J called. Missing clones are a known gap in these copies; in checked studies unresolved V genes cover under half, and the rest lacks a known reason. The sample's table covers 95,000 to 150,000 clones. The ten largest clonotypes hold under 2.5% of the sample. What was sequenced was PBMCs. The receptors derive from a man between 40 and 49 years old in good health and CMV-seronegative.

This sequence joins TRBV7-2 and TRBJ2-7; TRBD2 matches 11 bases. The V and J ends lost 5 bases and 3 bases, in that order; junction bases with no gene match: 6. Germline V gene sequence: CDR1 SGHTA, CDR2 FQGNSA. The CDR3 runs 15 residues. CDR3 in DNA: TGTGCCAGCAGCCTTACGACTAGCGGGAACTACGAGCAGTACTTC. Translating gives CASSLTTSGNYEQYF.

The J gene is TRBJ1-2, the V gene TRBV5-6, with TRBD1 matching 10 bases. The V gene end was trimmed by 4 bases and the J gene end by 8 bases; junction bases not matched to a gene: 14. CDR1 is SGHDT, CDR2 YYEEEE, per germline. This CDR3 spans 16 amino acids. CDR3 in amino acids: CASSIRDRGSAGGYTF. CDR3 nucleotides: TGTGCCAGCAGCATACGGGACAGGGGAAGTGCGGGCGGCTACACCTTC.

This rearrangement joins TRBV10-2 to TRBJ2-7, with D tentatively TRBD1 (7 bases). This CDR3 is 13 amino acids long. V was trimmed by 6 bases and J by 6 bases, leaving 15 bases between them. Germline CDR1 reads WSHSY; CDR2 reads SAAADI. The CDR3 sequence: CASRGGQSIEQYF. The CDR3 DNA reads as TGCGCCAGCAGGGGGGGACAGTCGATCGAGCAGTACTTC.

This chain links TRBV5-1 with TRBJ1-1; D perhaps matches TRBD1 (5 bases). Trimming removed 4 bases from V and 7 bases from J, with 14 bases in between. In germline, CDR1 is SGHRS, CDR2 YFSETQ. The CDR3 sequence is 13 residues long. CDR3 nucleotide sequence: TGCGCCAGCAGCGTAGTGAGGAGGGGTGAAGCTTTCTTT. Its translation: CASSVVRRGEAFF.

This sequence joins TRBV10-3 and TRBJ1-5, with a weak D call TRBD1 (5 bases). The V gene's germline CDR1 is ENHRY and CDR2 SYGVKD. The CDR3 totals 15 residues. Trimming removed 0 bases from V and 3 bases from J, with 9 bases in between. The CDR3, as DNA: TGTGCCATCAGTGAGTCGGGGGGTATCAATCAGCCCCAGCATTTT. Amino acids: CAISESGGINQPQHF.

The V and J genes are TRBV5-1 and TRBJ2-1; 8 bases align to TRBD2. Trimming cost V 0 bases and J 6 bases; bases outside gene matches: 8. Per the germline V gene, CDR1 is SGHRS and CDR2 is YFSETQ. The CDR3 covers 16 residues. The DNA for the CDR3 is TGCGCCAGCAGCTTGGCCGGGGGACTAGTCAGCAATGAGCAGTTCTTC. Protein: CASSLAGGLVSNEQFF.

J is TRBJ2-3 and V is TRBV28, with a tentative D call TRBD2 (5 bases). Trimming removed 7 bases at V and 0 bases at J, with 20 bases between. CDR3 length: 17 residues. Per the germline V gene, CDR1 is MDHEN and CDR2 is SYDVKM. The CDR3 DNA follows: TGTGCCAGCATCCCAAGTTCGGGCGGGCTAAGCACAGATACGCAGTATTTT. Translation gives CASIPSSGGLSTDTQYF.

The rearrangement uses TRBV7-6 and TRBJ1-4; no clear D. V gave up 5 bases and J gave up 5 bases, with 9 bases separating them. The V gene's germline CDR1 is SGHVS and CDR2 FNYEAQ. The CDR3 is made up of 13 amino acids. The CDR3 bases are TGTGCCAGCAGCCGAGATGAGAATGAAAAACTGTTTTTT. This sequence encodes CASSRDENEKLFF.

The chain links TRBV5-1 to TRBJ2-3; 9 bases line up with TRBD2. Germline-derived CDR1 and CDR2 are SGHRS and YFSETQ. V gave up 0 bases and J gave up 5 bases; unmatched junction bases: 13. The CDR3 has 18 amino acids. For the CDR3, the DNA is TGCGCCAGCAGCTTGGGGGCCCATAGCGGGGGCCGTCGAGATACGCAGTATTTT. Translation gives CASSLGAHSGGRRDTQYF. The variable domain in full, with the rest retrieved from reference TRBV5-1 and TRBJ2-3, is KAGVTQTPRYLIKTRGQQVTLSCSPISGHRSVSWYQQTPGQGLQFLFEYFSETQRNKGNFPGRFSGRQFSNSRSEMNVSTLELGDSALYLCASSLGAHSGGRRDTQYFGPGTRLTVL.

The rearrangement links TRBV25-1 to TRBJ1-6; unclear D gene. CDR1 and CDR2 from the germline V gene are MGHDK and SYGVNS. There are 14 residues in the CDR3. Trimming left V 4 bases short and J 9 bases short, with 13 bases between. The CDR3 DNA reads TGTGCCAGCAGTGCATGGCTTGAGGGTTCACCCCTCCACTTT. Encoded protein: CASSAWLEGSPLHF.

This chain's CDR3 is CASSLRDTSYEQYF. CDR3 bases: TGTGCCAGCAGCTTAAGGGACACTTCCTACGAGCAGTACTTC. The chain employs TRBV7-8 and TRBJ2-7; the D gene is possibly TRBD1 (6 bases). Between the trimmed V and J ends, which lost 2 bases and 1 base, there was a span of 9 bases. The CDR3 contains 14 residues. Germline V gene data show CDR1 as SGHVS and CDR2 as FQNEAQ.

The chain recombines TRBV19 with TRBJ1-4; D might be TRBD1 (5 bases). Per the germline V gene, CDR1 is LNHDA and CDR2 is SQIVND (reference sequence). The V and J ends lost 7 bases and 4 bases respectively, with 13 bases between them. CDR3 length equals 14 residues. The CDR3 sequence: CASNPTGGNEKLFF. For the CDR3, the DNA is TGTGCCAGTAACCCGACGGGGGGTAATGAAAAACTGTTTTTT.

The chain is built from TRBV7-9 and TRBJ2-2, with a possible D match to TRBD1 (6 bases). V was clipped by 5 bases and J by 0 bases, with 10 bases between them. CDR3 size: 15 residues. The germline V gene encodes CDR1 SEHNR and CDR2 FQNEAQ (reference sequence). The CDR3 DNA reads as TGTGCCAGCAGCCCAGGGGCGGCGAACACCGGGGAGCTGTTTTTT. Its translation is CASSPGAANTGELFF.

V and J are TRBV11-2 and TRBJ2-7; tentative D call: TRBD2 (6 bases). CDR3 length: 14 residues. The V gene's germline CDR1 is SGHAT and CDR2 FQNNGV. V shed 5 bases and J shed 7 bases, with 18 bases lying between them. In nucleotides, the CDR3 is TGTGCCAGCAGCGTAATCCGGGACTCGGGAGAGCAGTACTTC. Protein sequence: CASSVIRDSGEQYF. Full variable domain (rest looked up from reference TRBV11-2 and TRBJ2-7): EAGVAQSPRYKIIEKRQSVAFWCNPISGHATLYWYQQILGQGPKLLIQFQNNGVVDDSQLPKDRFSAERLKGVDSTLKIQPAKLEDSAVYLCASSVIRDSGEQYFGPGTRLTVT.

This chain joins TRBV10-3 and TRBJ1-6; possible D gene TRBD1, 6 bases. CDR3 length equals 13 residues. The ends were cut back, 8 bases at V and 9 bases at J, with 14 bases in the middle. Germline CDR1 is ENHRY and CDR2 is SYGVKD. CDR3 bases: TGTGCCATCGCAGGGGAAGTCAGTTCACCCCTCCACTTT. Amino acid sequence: CAIAGEVSSPLHF.

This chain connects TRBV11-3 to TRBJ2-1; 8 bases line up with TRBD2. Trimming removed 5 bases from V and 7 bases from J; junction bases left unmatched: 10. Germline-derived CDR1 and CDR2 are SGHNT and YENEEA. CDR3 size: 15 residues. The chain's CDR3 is CASSPWREARNEQFF. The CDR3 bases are TGTGCCAGCAGCCCTTGGCGGGAGGCCAGAAATGAGCAGTTCTTC.

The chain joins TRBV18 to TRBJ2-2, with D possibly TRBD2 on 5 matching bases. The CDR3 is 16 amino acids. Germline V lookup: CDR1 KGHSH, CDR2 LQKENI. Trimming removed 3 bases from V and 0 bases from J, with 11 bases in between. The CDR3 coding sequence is TGTGCCAGCTCACCCGTGGGAGCTGCGAACACCGGGGAGCTGTTTTTT. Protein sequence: CASSPVGAANTGELFF.

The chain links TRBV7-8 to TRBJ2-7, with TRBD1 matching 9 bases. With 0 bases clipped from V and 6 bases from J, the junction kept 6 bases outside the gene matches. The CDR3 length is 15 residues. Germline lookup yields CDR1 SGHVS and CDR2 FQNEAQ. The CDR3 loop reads CASSLAGQGPSEQYF. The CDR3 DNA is TGTGCCAGCAGCTTAGCGGGACAGGGTCCTTCCGAGCAGTACTTC.

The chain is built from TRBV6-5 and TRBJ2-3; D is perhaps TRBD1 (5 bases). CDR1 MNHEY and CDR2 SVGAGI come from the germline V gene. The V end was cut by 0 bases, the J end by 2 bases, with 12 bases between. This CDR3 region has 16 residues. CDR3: CASSYSTGHSTDTQYF. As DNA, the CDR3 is TGTGCCAGCAGTTACTCAACAGGACACTCCACAGATACGCAGTATTTT.

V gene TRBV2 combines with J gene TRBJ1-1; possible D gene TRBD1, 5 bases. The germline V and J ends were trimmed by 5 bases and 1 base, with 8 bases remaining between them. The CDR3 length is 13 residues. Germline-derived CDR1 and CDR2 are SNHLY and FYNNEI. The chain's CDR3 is CASSSGQNTEAFF. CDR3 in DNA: TGTGCCAGCAGTTCCGGACAGAACACTGAAGCTTTCTTT.